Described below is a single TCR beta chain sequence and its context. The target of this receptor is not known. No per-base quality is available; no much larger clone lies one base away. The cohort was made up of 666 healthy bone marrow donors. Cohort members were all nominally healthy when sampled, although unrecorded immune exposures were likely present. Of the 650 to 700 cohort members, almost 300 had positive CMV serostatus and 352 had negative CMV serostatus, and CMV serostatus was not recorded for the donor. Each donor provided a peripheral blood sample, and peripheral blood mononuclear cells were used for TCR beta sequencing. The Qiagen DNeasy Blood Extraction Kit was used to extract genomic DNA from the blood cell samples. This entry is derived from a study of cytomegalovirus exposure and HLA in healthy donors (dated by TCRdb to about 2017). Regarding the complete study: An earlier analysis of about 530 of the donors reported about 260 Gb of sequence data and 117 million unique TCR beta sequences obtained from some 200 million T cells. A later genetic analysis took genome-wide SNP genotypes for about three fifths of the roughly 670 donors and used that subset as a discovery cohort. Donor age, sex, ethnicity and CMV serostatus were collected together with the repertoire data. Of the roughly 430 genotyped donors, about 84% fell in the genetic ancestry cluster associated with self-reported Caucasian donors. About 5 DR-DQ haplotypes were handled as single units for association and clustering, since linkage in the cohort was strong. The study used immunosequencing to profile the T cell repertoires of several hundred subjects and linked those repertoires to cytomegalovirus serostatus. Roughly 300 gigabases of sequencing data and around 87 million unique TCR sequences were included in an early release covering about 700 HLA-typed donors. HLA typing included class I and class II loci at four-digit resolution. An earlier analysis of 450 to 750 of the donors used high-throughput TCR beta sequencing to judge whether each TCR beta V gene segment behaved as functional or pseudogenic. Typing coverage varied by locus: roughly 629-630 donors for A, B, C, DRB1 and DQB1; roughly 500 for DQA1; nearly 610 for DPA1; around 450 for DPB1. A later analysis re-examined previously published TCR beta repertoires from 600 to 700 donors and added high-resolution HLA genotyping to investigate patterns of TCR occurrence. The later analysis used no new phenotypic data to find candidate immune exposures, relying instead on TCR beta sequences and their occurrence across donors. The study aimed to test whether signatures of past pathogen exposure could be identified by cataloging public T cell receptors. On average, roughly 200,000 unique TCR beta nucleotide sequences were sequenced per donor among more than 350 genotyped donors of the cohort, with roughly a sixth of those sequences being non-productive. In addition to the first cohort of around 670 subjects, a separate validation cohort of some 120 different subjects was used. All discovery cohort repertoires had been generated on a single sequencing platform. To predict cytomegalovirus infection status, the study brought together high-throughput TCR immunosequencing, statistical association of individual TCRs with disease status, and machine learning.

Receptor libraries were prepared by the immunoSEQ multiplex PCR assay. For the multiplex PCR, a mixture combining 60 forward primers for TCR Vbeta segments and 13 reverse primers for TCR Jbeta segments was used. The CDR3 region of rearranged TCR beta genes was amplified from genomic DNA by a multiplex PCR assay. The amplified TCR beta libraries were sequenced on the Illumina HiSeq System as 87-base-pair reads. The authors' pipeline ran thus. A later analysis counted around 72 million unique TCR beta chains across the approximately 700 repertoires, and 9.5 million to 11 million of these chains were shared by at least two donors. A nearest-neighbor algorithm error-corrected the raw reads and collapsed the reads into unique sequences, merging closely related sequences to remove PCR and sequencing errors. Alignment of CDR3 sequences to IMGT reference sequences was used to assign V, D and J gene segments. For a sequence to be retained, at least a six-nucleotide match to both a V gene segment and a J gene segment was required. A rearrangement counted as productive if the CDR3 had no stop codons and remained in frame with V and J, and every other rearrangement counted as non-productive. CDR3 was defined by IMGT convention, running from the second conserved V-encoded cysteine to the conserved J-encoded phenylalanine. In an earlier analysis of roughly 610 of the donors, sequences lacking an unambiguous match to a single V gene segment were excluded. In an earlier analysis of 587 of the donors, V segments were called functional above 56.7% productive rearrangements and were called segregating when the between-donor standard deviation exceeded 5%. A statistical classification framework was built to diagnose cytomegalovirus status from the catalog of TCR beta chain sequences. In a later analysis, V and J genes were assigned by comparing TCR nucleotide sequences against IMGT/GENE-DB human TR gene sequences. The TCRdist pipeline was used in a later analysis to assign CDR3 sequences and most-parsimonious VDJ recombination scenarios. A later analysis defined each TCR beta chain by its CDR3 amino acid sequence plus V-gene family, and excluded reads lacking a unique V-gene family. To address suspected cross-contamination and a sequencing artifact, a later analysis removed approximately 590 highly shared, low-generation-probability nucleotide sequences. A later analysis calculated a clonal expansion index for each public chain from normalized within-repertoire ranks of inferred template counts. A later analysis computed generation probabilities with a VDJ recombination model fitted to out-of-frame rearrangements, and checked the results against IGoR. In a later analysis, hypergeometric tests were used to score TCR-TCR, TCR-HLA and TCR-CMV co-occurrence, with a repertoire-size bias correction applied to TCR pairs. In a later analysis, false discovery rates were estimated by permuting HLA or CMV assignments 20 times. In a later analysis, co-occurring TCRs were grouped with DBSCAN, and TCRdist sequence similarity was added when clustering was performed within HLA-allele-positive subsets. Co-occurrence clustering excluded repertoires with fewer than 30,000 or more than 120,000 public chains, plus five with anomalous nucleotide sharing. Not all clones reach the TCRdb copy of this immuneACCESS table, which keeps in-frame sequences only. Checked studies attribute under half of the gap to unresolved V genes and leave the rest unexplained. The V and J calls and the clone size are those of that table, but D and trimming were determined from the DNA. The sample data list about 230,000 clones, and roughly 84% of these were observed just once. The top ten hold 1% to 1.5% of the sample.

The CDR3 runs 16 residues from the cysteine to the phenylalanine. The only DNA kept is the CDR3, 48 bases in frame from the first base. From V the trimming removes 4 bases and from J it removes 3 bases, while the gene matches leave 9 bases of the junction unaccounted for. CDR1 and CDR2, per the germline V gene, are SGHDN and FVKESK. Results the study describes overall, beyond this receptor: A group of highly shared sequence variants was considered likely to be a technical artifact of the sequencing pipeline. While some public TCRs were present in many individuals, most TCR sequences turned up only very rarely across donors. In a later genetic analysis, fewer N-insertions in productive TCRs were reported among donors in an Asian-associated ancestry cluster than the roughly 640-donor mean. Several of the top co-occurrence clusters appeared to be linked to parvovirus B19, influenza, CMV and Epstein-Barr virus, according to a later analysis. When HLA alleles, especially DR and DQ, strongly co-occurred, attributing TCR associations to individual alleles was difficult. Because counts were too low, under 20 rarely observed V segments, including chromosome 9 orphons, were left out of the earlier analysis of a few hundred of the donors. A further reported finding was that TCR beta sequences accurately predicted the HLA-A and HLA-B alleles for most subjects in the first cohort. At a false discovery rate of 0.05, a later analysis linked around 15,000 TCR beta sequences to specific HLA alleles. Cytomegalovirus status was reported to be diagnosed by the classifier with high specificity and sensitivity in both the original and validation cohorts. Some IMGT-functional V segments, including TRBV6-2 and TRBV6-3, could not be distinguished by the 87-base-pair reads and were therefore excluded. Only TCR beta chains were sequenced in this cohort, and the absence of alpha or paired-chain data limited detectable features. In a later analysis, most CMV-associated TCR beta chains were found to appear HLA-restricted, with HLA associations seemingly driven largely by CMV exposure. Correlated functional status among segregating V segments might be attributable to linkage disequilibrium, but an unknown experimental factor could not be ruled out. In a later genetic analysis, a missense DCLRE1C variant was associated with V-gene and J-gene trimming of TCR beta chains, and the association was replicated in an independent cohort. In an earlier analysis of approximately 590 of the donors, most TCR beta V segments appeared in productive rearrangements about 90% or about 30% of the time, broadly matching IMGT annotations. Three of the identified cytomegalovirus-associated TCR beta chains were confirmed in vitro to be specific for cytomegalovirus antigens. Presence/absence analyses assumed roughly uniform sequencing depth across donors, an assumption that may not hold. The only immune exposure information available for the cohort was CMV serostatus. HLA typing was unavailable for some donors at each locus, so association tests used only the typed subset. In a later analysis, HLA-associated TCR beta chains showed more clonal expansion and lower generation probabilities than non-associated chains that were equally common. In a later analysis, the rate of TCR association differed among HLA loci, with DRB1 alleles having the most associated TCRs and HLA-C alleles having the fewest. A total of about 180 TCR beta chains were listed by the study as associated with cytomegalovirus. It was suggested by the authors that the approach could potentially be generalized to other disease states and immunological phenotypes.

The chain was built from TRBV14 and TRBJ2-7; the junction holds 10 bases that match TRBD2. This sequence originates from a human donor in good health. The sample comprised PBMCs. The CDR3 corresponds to CASSPAGTSVFYEQYF. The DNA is TGTGCCAGCAGCCCAGCCGGGACTAGCGTTTTCTACGAGCAGTACTTC.